Each of the 23 T cell receptor beta chains below was sequenced from the same sample in a study of T cells in localized non-small cell lung cancer. The protocol was immunoSEQ multiplex PCR, while the TCRdb copy is restricted to in-frame clones and leaves out a portion. The sample has approximately 29,000 clones, about 91% seen once. The sample consisted of peripheral blood, taken before any cancer treatment. All receptors derive from a male donor aged 60 or over with stage I lung adenocarcinoma.

CDR3 sequence: CASSEKRVGNQPQHF. CDR3 DNA: TGTGCCAGCAGTGAAAAGAGGGTTGGGAATCAGCCCCAGCATTTT. This chain joins TRBV2 and TRBJ1-5; D call uncertain. There are 15 residues in the CDR3. The V end was cut by 2 bases, the J end by 4 bases, with 12 bases between. Germline loops: CDR1 SNHLY, CDR2 FYNNEI.

J is TRBJ2-2 and V is TRBV6-4, with TRBD2 identical over 9 bases. The CDR3 runs 17 residues. The trim removed 6 bases at V and 2 bases at J, leaving 10 bases unmatched. Looked up from germline, CDR1 is MRHNA and CDR2 is SNTAGT. The CDR3 loop reads CASSRERAGGNTGELFF. In DNA form, the CDR3 reads TGTGCCAGCAGCCGGGAGAGAGCGGGGGGAAACACCGGGGAGCTGTTTTTT.

Of note for this clone: Additional DNA sequences in this sample encode the identical CDR3. This chain uses TRBV7-9 with TRBJ1-6, with D perhaps TRBD1 (5 bases). This CDR3 contains 13 residues. In germline, CDR1 is SEHNR, CDR2 FQNEAQ (reference sequence). Deletions cut 5 bases from V and 14 bases from J, with 16 bases between. The CDR3 region has the DNA TGTGCCAGCAGCCCGACGGGGACGGCGTCCCTCCACTTT. It translates to CASSPTGTASLHF.

The CDR3 is CASSLVDRGAYEQYF. The CDR3 DNA reads as TGTGCCAGCAGCTTAGTAGACAGGGGGGCCTACGAGCAGTACTTC. This chain links TRBV7-2 with TRBJ2-7; 9 bases map to TRBD1. The CDR3 has 15 amino acids. Germline V gives CDR1 SGHTA, CDR2 FQGNSA. With V trimmed by 1 base and J by 2 bases, 3 bases remained unmatched.

This clone was counted once. The chain carries TRBV30 and TRBJ2-7, with D maybe TRBD2 (6 bases). The CDR3 runs 13 residues. The germline gives CDR1 GTSNPN, CDR2 SVGIG (reference sequence). V lost 0 bases, J lost 5 bases, and 11 bases lay in between. CDR3 sequence: CAWSVTDYNEQYF. CDR3 in DNA: TGTGCCTGGAGTGTAACGGACTATAACGAGCAGTACTTC.

This chain uses TRBV9 with TRBJ2-3; perhaps D is TRBD1 or TRBD2 (5 bases each). This CDR3 is built from 17 residues. CDR1 and CDR2 (germline): SGDLS, YYNGEE. V was pared by 0 bases and J by 2 bases, with 16 bases between. The CDR3 DNA follows: TGTGCCAGCAGCGTAGACATAGGGGACCTTTTCACAGATACGCAGTATTTT. It specifies CASSVDIGDLFTDTQYF.

The V and J genes are TRBV27 and TRBJ1-6, with D unresolved. This CDR3 has 15 amino acids. From germline, CDR1 is MNHEY and CDR2 SMNVEV (reference sequence). The ends were cut back, 4 bases at V and 9 bases at J, with 16 bases in the middle. CDR3 sequence (DNA): TGTGCCAGCAGTTGGCAGGCAGCCGGGATTTCACCCCTCCACTTT. Translated: CASSWQAAGISPLHF.

The chain recombines TRBV30 with TRBJ2-2; D is ambiguous. The V gene lost 3 bases and the J gene lost 6 bases, with 11 bases spanning the gap. The CDR3 runs to 13 residues. Germline CDR1 and CDR2: GTSNPN and SVGIG (reference sequence). This CDR3 reads CAWSRVGPGELFF. The CDR3 DNA sequence: TGTGCCTGGAGCCGGGTAGGCCCCGGGGAGCTGTTTTTT.

The chain couples TRBV2 to TRBJ1-1; D is uncertain. CDR3 size: 16 residues. Germline V gives CDR1 SNHLY, CDR2 FYNNEI. V dropped 0 bases and J dropped 0 bases, with 11 bases sitting between them. CDR3 residues: CASSEARQIMNTEAFF. In DNA form, the CDR3 reads TGTGCCAGCAGTGAAGCGCGGCAGATTATGAACACTGAAGCTTTCTTT.

This clone was detected only a few times. The CDR3 DNA reads as TGTGCCAGTAGTTCCGGGGGACCTCAGCCCCAGCATTTT. Residues: CASSSGGPQPQHF. This chain links TRBV19 with TRBJ1-5; tentatively, D is TRBD1 (5 bases). This CDR3 is 13 amino acids long. V was clipped by 5 bases and J by 6 bases, with 11 bases between them. From germline, CDR1 is LNHDA and CDR2 SQIVND (reference sequence).

The genes are TRBV5-5 and TRBJ2-2, with 10 positions matching TRBD2. Germline trimming cut 4 bases from V and 0 bases from J; bases unmatched to any gene: 3. Germline V gives CDR1 SGHKS, CDR2 YYEKEE (reference sequence). The CDR3 is 16 amino acids. As DNA, the CDR3 is TGTGCCAGCAGCCCAGGACTAGCGGCGAACACCGGGGAGCTGTTTTTT. This codes for CASSPGLAANTGELFF.

CDR3 bases: TGTGCCAGTGGAACCGGGCTGCGCAGGGGGACCCAGTACTTC. This encodes CASGTGLRRGTQYF. V and J are TRBV19 and TRBJ2-5, with D maybe TRBD1 (6 bases). The CDR3 contains 14 residues. Trimming removed 8 bases from V and 7 bases from J, with 20 bases in between. Germline CDR1 reads LNHDA; CDR2 reads SQIVND (reference sequence).

V is TRBV30 and J is TRBJ2-3; 7 bases match TRBD1. Germline V gene data show CDR1 as GTSNPN and CDR2 as SVGIG (reference sequence). The V gene end was trimmed by 3 bases and the J gene end by 2 bases; junction bases not matched to a gene: 2. The length of the CDR3 is 13 residues. The CDR3 bases are TGTGCCTGGAGGAGGGGGCCCACAGATACGCAGTATTTT. It is translated as CAWRRGPTDTQYF.

This chain joins TRBV19 and TRBJ1-2; no reliable D call. Germline loops: CDR1 LNHDA, CDR2 SQIVND (reference sequence). The V gene lost 5 bases and the J gene lost 4 bases, with 20 bases spanning the gap. There are 16 residues in the CDR3. In DNA form, the CDR3 reads TGTGCCAGTAGTTCAATTGAATTCGGGGTTTTCTATGGCTACACCTTC. Translated: CASSSIEFGVFYGYTF.

V is TRBV6-5 and J is TRBJ1-1; maybe TRBD1 (6 bases). This CDR3 is built from 14 residues. Trimming stripped 10 bases from V and 2 bases from J, with 17 bases between. The germline CDR1 and CDR2 sequences are MNHEY and SVGAGI. CDR3 coding DNA: TGTGCCACCTTTTCCGGGACACGAAACACTGAAGCTTTCTTT. This gives the protein CATFSGTRNTEAFF.

The V gene is TRBV10-3, the J gene TRBJ2-3; D could derive from TRBD1 or TRBD2 (5 bases each). The germline CDR1 and CDR2 sequences are ENHRY and SYGVKD. V gave up 7 bases and J gave up 5 bases, with 22 bases separating them. The CDR3 length is 16 residues. This chain's CDR3 is CAITLSPGPSGDTQYF. CDR3 nucleotides: TGTGCCATCACCCTGTCTCCGGGACCCAGCGGAGATACGCAGTATTTT.

The CDR3 sequence is CASSQAGPPITNGYTF. For the CDR3, the DNA is TGTGCCAGCAGCCAAGCCGGGCCGCCCATTACGAATGGCTACACCTTC. The J gene is TRBJ1-2, the V gene TRBV14; no clear D. The CDR3 length is 16 residues. V was pared by 1 base and J by 6 bases, with 18 bases between. In germline, CDR1 is SGHDN, CDR2 FVKESK.

The V and J genes are TRBV2 and TRBJ2-5; 7 bases fit TRBD1. The CDR3 consists of 16 residues. With 6 bases clipped from V and 2 bases from J, the junction kept 12 bases outside the gene matches. The V gene's germline CDR1 is SNHLY and CDR2 FYNNEI. DNA for the CDR3: TGTGCCAGCAGCGCCAGGAGGACAGGACCTCAAGAGACCCAGTACTTC. Translating it yields CASSARRTGPQETQYF.

The J gene is TRBJ1-2, the V gene TRBV6-1, with unresolved D. This CDR3 region has 12 residues. The V gene's germline CDR1 is MNHNS and CDR2 SASEGT. V lost 3 bases and J 5 bases, leaving 7 bases between the germline ends. The DNA of the CDR3 is TGTGCCAGCAGTGACGCAGATTATGGCTACACCTTC. It is translated as CASSDADYGYTF.

This chain connects TRBV4-2 to TRBJ2-1; 11 bases are a match to TRBD2. The germline V gene encodes CDR1 LGHNA and CDR2 YNFKEQ. V lost 3 bases, J lost 5 bases, and 3 bases stayed unmatched. The CDR3 is made up of 15 amino acids. In DNA, the CDR3 is TGTGCCAGCAGCCAGGGGACTAGCGGTGACAATGAGCAGTTCTTC. This sequence encodes CASSQGTSGDNEQFF.

V usage is TRBV30 and J usage is TRBJ2-5, with D perhaps given as TRBD1 or TRBD2 (7 bases each). Trimming shortened V by 2 bases and J by 5 bases, and 12 bases separated the two germline ends. The germline CDR1 and CDR2 sequences are GTSNPN and SVGIG (reference sequence). The CDR3 length is 13 residues. CDR3 residues: CAWSQGEGETQYF. CDR3 in DNA: TGTGCCTGGAGTCAGGGGGAGGGGGAGACCCAGTACTTC. The complete variable domain, with remaining parts taken from reference TRBV30 and TRBJ2-5, reads SQTIHQWPATLVQPVGSPLSLECTVEGTSNPNLYWYRQAAGRGLQLLFYSVGIGQISSEVPQNLSASRPQDRQFILSSKKLLLSDSGFYLCAWSQGEGETQYFGPGTRLLVL.

This chain joins TRBV29-1 and TRBJ1-2; possibly TRBD1 for D (5 bases). Trimming shortened V by 6 bases and J by 3 bases, and 11 bases separated the two germline ends. The germline V gene encodes CDR1 SQVTM and CDR2 ANQGSEA. CDR3 length: 12 amino acids. The CDR3 DNA follows: TGCAGCGTCGGGGACGGCGACTATGGCTACACCTTC. Amino acids: CSVGDGDYGYTF.

The genes are TRBV7-9 and TRBJ1-2; unclear D gene. Trimming removed 0 bases at V and 6 bases at J, with 11 bases between. CDR1 and CDR2 from the germline V gene are SEHNR and FQNEAQ (reference sequence). CDR3 length: 14 amino acids. The CDR3 DNA reads TGTGCCAGCAGCTTAGCTGGAGATAGGGATGGCTACACCTTC. This sequence encodes CASSLAGDRDGYTF.